This passage covers 6 T cell receptor beta chains from one sample sequenced in a study of blood T cell repertoires in COVID-19. The table came from immunoSEQ multiplex PCR; TCRdb's copy has only in-frame clones and leaves some out. In the table there are 40,000 to 45,000 clones, roughly 87% of which are singletons. Sequenced: peripheral blood. Receptors were obtained from a human donor in a cohort sampled during active COVID-19.

The rearrangement joins TRBV11-2 to TRBJ2-5, with a weak D call TRBD1 (5 bases). Germline V gene lookup returns CDR1 SGHAT and CDR2 FQNNGV. The ends were cut back, 1 base at V and 5 bases at J, with 11 bases in the middle. The CDR3 totals 14 residues. The CDR3 loop is CASSLGGASETQYF. The CDR3 DNA sequence: TGTGCCAGCAGCTTAGGGGGCGCTTCTGAGACCCAGTACTTC.

This chain links TRBV5-1 with TRBJ2-7; D unresolved. V was cut by 1 base and J by 3 bases, with 11 bases left in between. This CDR3 contains 14 residues. Germline V lookup: CDR1 SGHRS, CDR2 YFSETQ. The CDR3 region is CASSLSYRIYEQYF. As DNA, the CDR3 is TGCGCCAGCAGCTTGTCGTACAGAATCTACGAGCAGTACTTC.

The CDR3 DNA reads TGCAGCGTGCTCGGACAGGGCACATCCTACGAGCAGTACTTC. Translating gives CSVLGQGTSYEQYF. The chain uses TRBV29-1 and TRBJ2-7; TRBD1 matches at 8 bases. V shed 6 bases and J 1 base; nucleotides not matched to a gene: 8. Germline V gives CDR1 SQVTM, CDR2 ANQGSEA. The CDR3 runs 14 residues.

The rearrangement uses TRBV4-1 and TRBJ2-5; 7 bases match TRBD1. V lost 4 bases to trimming and J lost 7 bases; unmatched junction nucleotides: 9. This CDR3 comprises 14 residues. Germline assignment: CDR1 MGHRA and CDR2 YSYEKL. The CDR3 DNA is TGCGCCAGCAGCCCGGGACAGCCTGGGGGGACCCAGTACTTC. Translation: CASSPGQPGGTQYF.

The rearrangement joins TRBV2 to TRBJ2-5; 8 nucleotides match TRBD2. The CDR3 covers 14 residues. Germline V gives CDR1 SNHLY, CDR2 FYNNEI. With V trimmed by 8 bases and J by 5 bases, 10 bases remained unmatched. Here the CDR3 reads CASGGRGGSETQYF. The DNA for the CDR3 is TGTGCCAGCGGGGGACGGGGGGGCTCGGAGACCCAGTACTTC.

The chain recombines TRBV28 with TRBJ1-1, with TRBD1 identical over 7 bases. J gave up 0 bases and V 6 bases, and 7 bases lay outside the gene matches. CDR3 length: 15 amino acids. Germline V gene data show CDR1 as MDHEN and CDR2 as SYDVKM. The CDR3 DNA follows: TGTGCCAGCAGCCCTCCGACAGGGATGAACACTGAAGCTTTCTTT. Its protein is CASSPPTGMNTEAFF.